The TCR beta chain described here comes from a study of PD-1 blockade in classical Hodgkin lymphoma. Following autologous stem cell transplantation, relapse occurred in every patient, and exposure to brentuximab vedotin varied. The best responses consisted of complete response, partial response or progressive disease. Clones were read by immunoSEQ multiplex PCR, and TCRdb kept only the in-frame ones, dropping some. The sample holds 100,000 or so clones, 75% to 90% seen once. Germline V gives CDR1 SGHVS, CDR2 FQNEAQ. V was shortened by 2 bases and J by 5 bases, with 4 bases between the two germline ends. The CDR3 sequence is 11 residues long. Findings and limits, study-wide: Relapsed/refractory patients reportedly had the lowest baseline TCR diversity, below newly diagnosed patients, who were below healthy donors. By cycle point C4D1, TCR diversity had risen significantly in CD4+ cells (but not CD8+ cells). Baseline diversity resembling that of newly diagnosed patients was seen in complete responders.

Details on this clone: Its antigen remains unidentified.

The chain links TRBV7-8 to TRBJ2-7, with D unclear. The source was peripheral blood mononuclear cells (PBMCs), collected before the second cycle of nivolumab. The receptor's source is a human donor with classical Hodgkin lymphoma. CDR3 in amino acids: CASSLYDEQYF. DNA of the CDR3: TGTGCCAGCAGCTTATACGACGAGCAGTACTTC.